These 20 T cell receptor beta chains were all obtained from the same sample, sequenced in a study of Ad26.COV2.S vaccination and SARS-CoV-2 variants (dated by TCRdb to the early 2020s). What the treatment or condition label conveys for this sample: some 20 received Ad26.COV2.S at low or high dose, single or two shots; 5 received placebo; per-sample allocation not given. Repertoires of vaccine and placebo recipients were sequenced from samples taken on day 63 after the first injection. The library was made by the immunoSEQ multiplex PCR assay. As stored in TCRdb, this immuneACCESS dataset retains in-frame rearrangements with V and J assigned. A fraction of the clones does not appear; measured against another copy, unresolved V genes explain less than half of the discrepancy, and the remainder lacks a known reason. The sample table shows roughly 300,000 clones, and about 89% are seen once. Of the sample, roughly 4.8% is held by the ten largest clones.

The material was peripheral blood, obtained in a trial of Ad26.COV2.S vaccine versus placebo. The receptors stem from a person aged 18-65 years who received the Ad26.COV2.S COVID-19 vaccine or a placebo.

This clone was counted between two and nine times. The gene calls are TRBV28 and TRBJ1-6, with D possibly matching TRBD1 (5 bases). The V and J ends lost 2 bases and 10 bases respectively, with 12 bases between them. Germline V gives CDR1 MDHEN, CDR2 SYDVKM. CDR3 length: 14 amino acids. In nucleotides, the CDR3 is TGTGCCAGCAGTTTACGGGGGTCTGGGTCACCCCTCCACTTT. It codes for CASSLRGSGSPLHF.

The V gene is TRBV3-1 (or the pseudogene TRBV3-2), the J gene TRBJ2-6; 8 nucleotides match TRBD1. This CDR3 has 17 amino acids. The junction had 6 bases not matched to a gene; V was cut back by 3 bases and J by 2 bases. Germline V lookup: CDR1 LGHDT, CDR2 YNNKEL (reference sequence). The CDR3: CASSHAIQGAGANVLTF. In nucleotides, the CDR3 is TGTGCCAGCAGCCACGCCATACAGGGGGCTGGGGCCAACGTCCTGACTTTC.

The gene calls are TRBV6-2 or TRBV6-3 and TRBJ2-7, with 9 bases aligning to TRBD2. Trimming cost V 5 bases and J 6 bases; bases outside gene matches: 11. Germline CDR1 and CDR2: MNHEY and SVGEGT. The CDR3 has 15 amino acids. The CDR3 DNA is TGTGCCAGCAGTGACTTGGGCGGGAGGGCCGCCGAGCAGTACTTC. It codes for CASSDLGGRAAEQYF.

The chain couples TRBV24-1 to TRBJ1-1, with D possibly being TRBD1 (6 bases). The V gene lost 5 bases and the J gene lost 9 bases, with 12 bases spanning the gap. CDR3 size: 12 residues. Germline loops: CDR1 KGHDR, CDR2 SFDVKD. The CDR3 region has the DNA TGTGCCACCAGTGGTGCTCAGGGGAAAGCTTTCTTT. Its translation: CATSGAQGKAFF.

The chain is built from TRBV18 and TRBJ1-2; D is ambiguous. With 2 bases removed from V and 1 base from J, the gap between germline ends came to 5 bases. Germline V gene data show CDR1 as KGHSH and CDR2 as LQKENI. This CDR3 is built from 13 residues. The CDR3 nucleotides read TGTGCCAGCTCACCAGCCAGTAACTATGGCTACACCTTC. Translating gives CASSPASNYGYTF.

The CDR3 DNA follows: TGTGCCAGCAGTCCCCACGGTTCCTACGAGCAGTACTTC. It yields the protein CASSPHGSYEQYF. This chain uses TRBV28 with TRBJ2-7; D call uncertain. From germline, CDR1 is MDHEN and CDR2 SYDVKM. The CDR3 has 13 amino acids. Trimming pared 5 bases from V and 1 base from J, leaving 9 bases between.

The chain joins TRBV25-1 to TRBJ2-4; 7 bases line up with TRBD2. Germline values: CDR1 MGHDK, CDR2 SYGVNS. The V segment lost 4 bases and the J segment 7 bases; nucleotides outside the gene matches: 7. The CDR3 extends over 14 amino acids. The CDR3 DNA reads TGTGCCAGCAGTGCACGGGGGGAGGGTAACATTCAGTACTTC. This translates into CASSARGEGNIQYF.

The chain couples TRBV30 to TRBJ1-5, with TRBD1 as a possible D gene (5 bases). Trimming took off 0 bases at V and 0 bases at J, with 15 bases between the two ends. The germline CDR1 and CDR2 sequences are GTSNPN and SVGIG (reference sequence). This CDR3 region has 17 residues. The CDR3 is CAWSVSTGPYSNQPQHF. Here the CDR3 DNA reads TGTGCCTGGAGTGTCTCTACAGGTCCCTATAGCAATCAGCCCCAGCATTTT.

Only one count was recorded for this clone. A read error may produce the germline difference seen at one junction end. The chain employs TRBV7-9 and TRBJ2-6; 8 positions match TRBD2. CDR1 is SEHNR, CDR2 FQNEAQ, per germline (reference sequence). The CDR3 extends over 17 amino acids. CDR3 bases: TGTGCCGGCAGCTTAGCGGGACAAGGCTCTGGGGCCAACGTCCTGACTTTC. This translates into CAGSLAGQGSGANVLTF.

This clone occurred a few times. The V gene is TRBV2, the J gene TRBJ2-7; D not resolved. Trimming pared 0 bases from V and 2 bases from J, leaving 8 bases between. Germline V gene sequence: CDR1 SNHLY, CDR2 FYNNEI. The CDR3 loop spans 14 amino acids. CDR3 in amino acids: CASSEASIAYEQYF. In DNA, the CDR3 is TGTGCCAGCAGTGAAGCTTCAATAGCCTACGAGCAGTACTTC.

CDR3 DNA: TGTGCCAGCAGAAGGACAGTTAACACTGAAGCTTTCTTT. Its protein is CASRRTVNTEAFF. This chain joins TRBV2 and TRBJ1-1; possibly TRBD1 for D (6 bases). V shed 6 bases and J shed 2 bases, with 10 bases lying between them. Germline CDR1 reads SNHLY; CDR2 reads FYNNEI. The CDR3 loop spans 13 amino acids.

This chain joins TRBV6-1 and TRBJ1-1; D is uncertain. This CDR3 region has 14 residues. CDR1 and CDR2 (germline): MNHNS, SASEGT. V was trimmed by 1 base and J by 2 bases, leaving 8 bases between them. The DNA of the CDR3 is TGTGCCAGCAGTGAAGTAAGGGTTAACACTGAAGCTTTCTTT. Translation: CASSEVRVNTEAFF.

This chain joins TRBV19 and TRBJ1-1; D remains unclear. Trimming left V 3 bases short and J 2 bases short, with 16 bases between. This CDR3 is 16 amino acids long. CDR1 and CDR2 (germline): LNHDA, SQIVND (reference sequence). CDR3 sequence reads: CASSISGNRANTEAFF. In nucleotides, the CDR3 is TGTGCCAGTAGTATCTCCGGGAACCGGGCTAACACTGAAGCTTTCTTT.

This clone appeared a few times. The CDR3 protein is CASTLTGLEGNEQYF. Here the CDR3 DNA reads TGTGCCAGCACCCTGACAGGCCTCGAGGGTAACGAGCAGTACTTC. The chain joins TRBV6-5 to TRBJ2-7, with D possibly matching TRBD1 (6 bases). Trimming stripped 7 bases from V and 5 bases from J, with 21 bases between. Germline CDR1 reads MNHEY; CDR2 reads SVGAGI. The CDR3 sequence is 15 residues long.

The J gene is TRBJ2-5, the V gene TRBV11-3; possibly TRBD2 for D (5 bases). V was trimmed by 1 base and J by 5 bases, leaving 11 bases between them. CDR3 size: 14 residues. CDR1 is SGHNT, CDR2 YENEEA, per germline. The CDR3 protein is CASSLAGNSETQYF. As DNA, the CDR3 is TGTGCCAGCAGCTTAGCCGGGAATAGCGAGACCCAGTACTTC.

This rearrangement joins TRBV27 to TRBJ2-2, with D perhaps being TRBD1 or TRBD2 (5 bases each). The ends were cut back, 2 bases at V and 6 bases at J, with 13 bases in the middle. Per germline, CDR1 MNHEY and CDR2 SMNVEV (reference sequence). CDR3 length: 15 amino acids. The CDR3 DNA reads TGTGCCAGCAGTTTACCCGGGGTGGGGGCCGGGGAGCTGTTTTTT. Amino acid sequence: CASSLPGVGAGELFF.

This rearrangement joins TRBV28 to TRBJ2-1; 7 nucleotides match TRBD1. J gave up 2 bases and V 7 bases, and 17 bases lay outside the gene matches. The CDR3 covers 18 residues. Germline V gene data show CDR1 as MDHEN and CDR2 as SYDVKM. CDR3 sequence (DNA): TGTGCCAGCACCACAGGGGTCAGGTACGTGGGGACCTACAATGAGCAGTTCTTC. This sequence encodes CASTTGVRYVGTYNEQFF. Variable domain in full (rest from reference TRBV28 and TRBJ2-1): DVKVTQSSRYLVKRTGEKVFLECVQDMDHENMFWYRQDPGLGLRLIYFSYDVKMKEKGDIPEGYSVSREKKERFSLILESASTNQTSMYLCASTTGVRYVGTYNEQFFGPGTRLTVL.

V gene TRBV5-4 combines with J gene TRBJ2-3; D may be TRBD1 or TRBD2 (6 bases each). Trimming removed 4 bases at V and 2 bases at J, with 14 bases between. This CDR3 is built from 15 residues. Looked up from germline, CDR1 is SGHNT and CDR2 is YYREEE (reference sequence). CDR3 sequence (DNA): TGTGCCAGCAGCGCGACTGGGGGGCCCACAGATACGCAGTATTTT. This gives the protein CASSATGGPTDTQYF.

The chain employs TRBV5-4 and TRBJ1-2; D is possibly TRBD1 (6 bases). The CDR3 consists of 13 residues. Germline-derived CDR1 and CDR2 are SGHNT and YYREEE (reference sequence). V lost 5 bases and J lost 8, with 16 bases in between. The CDR3 DNA is TGTGCCAGCAGGGGGGGCCAGGTTGGCGGCTACACCTTC. It specifies CASRGGQVGGYTF. The full variable domain, in which reference TRBV5-4 and TRBJ1-2 provide the parts outside the CDR3, is ETGVTQSPTHLIKTRGQQVTLRCSSQSGHNTVSWYQQALGQGPQFIFQYYREEENGRGNFPPRFSGLQFPNYSSELNVNALELDDSALYLCASRGGQVGGYTFGSGTRLTVV.

This clone has just a few counts. CDR3: CASSATGSLGYNEQFF. CDR3 in DNA: TGTGCCAGTAGTGCGACAGGGTCCTTAGGCTACAATGAGCAGTTCTTC. The J gene is TRBJ2-1, the V gene TRBV19, with 7 bases aligning to TRBD1. V shed 5 bases and J 3 bases; nucleotides not matched to a gene: 10. This CDR3 region has 16 residues. In germline, CDR1 is LNHDA, CDR2 SQIVND (reference sequence).